Listed below are T cell receptor beta chains from one sample, sequenced in a study of T cell changes during pregnancy in multiple sclerosis. Assay used: immunoSEQ multiplex PCR; TCRdb lists only in-frame clones, some missing. The sample lists about 68,000 clones, about nine tenths occurring once. The sample was peripheral blood, taken in the third trimester of pregnancy. Every receptor here comes from a female donor with multiple sclerosis, enrolled in a pregnancy study. CDR3s include the opening cysteine and the closing phenylalanine or tryptophan.

j_call v_call cdr3_aa
TRBJ2-3 TRBV7-9 CASSISGGAVSDTQYF
TRBJ1-1 TRBV27 CASSLLARPTEAFF
TRBJ1-2 TRBV14 CASSQDSGVGYTF
TRBJ1-2 TRBV29-1 CSVGGQVNVNYGYTF
TRBJ2-3 TRBV4-2 CASSSPTSGGFSTDTQYF
TRBJ2-5 TRBV5-1 CASCLVGGETQYF
TRBJ1-1 TRBV29-1 CSVLVQRNTEAFF
TRBJ2-2 TRBV5-1 CASSPLNSDYATGELFF
TRBJ1-6 TRBV7-2 CASSFMVGGNNSPLHF
TRBJ2-7 TRBV6-6 CATCPGMSSYEQYF
TRBJ1-5 TRBV6-1 CASSGGTGGGQPQHF
TRBJ2-5 TRBV6-1 CWTSKRGETQYF
TRBJ2-7 TRBV7-9 CASSLGSISSYEQYF
TRBJ1-3 TRBV7-2 CASSLVAGFVTSGNTIYF
TRBJ2-1 TRBV29-1 CSVTLPGHEQFF
TRBJ2-1 TRBV4-2 CASSQGGAMGDEQFF
TRBJ2-2 TRBV30 CAWSGGSGNTGELFF
TRBJ2-3 TRBV5-1 CASSLTGGTLSDTQYF
TRBJ2-5 TRBV19 CASSSTNGGFETQYF
TRBJ1-4 TRBV5-6 CASSHTGVEEKLFF
TRBJ1-2 TRBV7-9 CASSLGSSADYVEGYTF
TRBJ2-3 TRBV19 CASSIQDLFTDTQYF
TRBJ1-6 TRBV28 CASRGGYNSPLHF
TRBJ2-1 TRBV5-1 CASSLVGNLGNEQFF
TRBJ1-1 TRBV7-9 CASRPRRGSNTEAFF